What follows is one TCR beta chain and its context. What this receptor recognizes is not known. Base qualities are missing; no much larger clone stands one base away. This specimen belongs to a study of blood T cell repertoires in COVID-19 (dated by TCRdb to 2018 to 2020). With regard to the full study: Samples from collaborators originated in the United States, Italy and Spain and spanned both the acute and convalescent phases of COVID-19. The material from the prospective study consisted of cDNA or gDNA derived from T cells, B-cell-depleted T cells, or PBMCs. The dataset comprised deeply sampled blood TCRbeta repertoires from subjects exposed to, actively infected with, or recovered from COVID-19. The repertoires were made available in a free public database intended to serve as a resource for research on the immune response to SARS-CoV-2. Samples were obtained from the ongoing ImmuneRACE study (first 160 participants) and from roughly 1,300 subjects provided by 6 global collaborators. The sample metadata nearly always contained a de-identified subject ID, COVID-19 status, age in years and sex. HLA class I and class II types, where available, came from metadata supplied by the sample provider rather than from assay-based typing. The research as a whole found: Clinical and demographic metadata were provided uncurated, with the amount varying by source and participant.

Each collaborating institution followed its own protocols to collect whole blood in K2EDTA tubes. Collaborator samples were shipped for TCRbeta analysis as frozen whole blood, isolated PBMCs, or DNA extracted from either sample type. Germline trimming amounts to 7 bases on V and 3 bases on J, with 10 as the count of junction bases outside the gene matches. Taken from cysteine to phenylalanine, the CDR3 has 14 residues. Just CDR3 DNA is preserved here, 42 bases in frame from base 1. Via the germline V gene, CDR1 is SQVTM and CDR2 ANQGSEA. TCRbeta CDR3 regions were amplified from genomic DNA by means of the immunoSEQ Assay, a bias-controlled multiplex PCR. The original methods were these. Within the assay, amplification of reference gene primers was used to estimate how many nucleated cells each sample contained. To quantify the absolute abundance of each unique TCRbeta CDR3 rearrangement, sequence reads were collapsed and filtered. For each sample, productive Simpson clonality was calculated by taking the square root of Simpson's diversity index across productive rearrangements. As stored in TCRdb, this immuneACCESS dataset retains in-frame rearrangements with V and J assigned. A fraction of the clones does not appear; measured against another copy, unresolved V genes explain less than half of the discrepancy, and the remainder lacks a known reason. V, J and clone size are those of that table, while D and trimming were read from the DNA. Present in this sample are approximately 100,000 clones, about four fifths of which were seen just once. Around 16% of the sample is held by the ten biggest clonotypes.

What was sequenced was peripheral blood. This TCR came from a woman aged 55 to 70 with acute or convalescent COVID-19. The rearranged chain carries TRBV29-1 and TRBJ2-5; 8 bases in the middle match TRBD2. The CDR3 reads CSASAGATKETQYF. The DNA is TGCAGCGCCTCAGCGGGGGCGACGAAAGAGACCCAGTACTTC.